One and the same sample provided the 29 T cell receptor beta chains below, sequenced in a study of PD-1 blockade in classical Hodgkin lymphoma. Brentuximab vedotin exposure varied, and every patient relapsed after autologous stem cell transplantation. TCRdb's table, derived via immunoSEQ multiplex PCR, lists solely in-frame clones and lacks some. The table records more than 50,000 clones, 60% to 80% of them present only once. The source material was peripheral blood mononuclear cells (PBMCs), sampled before the second cycle of nivolumab. The receptors were gathered from a human donor with classical Hodgkin lymphoma.

The V call is TRBV29-1, the J call TRBJ1-5; the D is unclear. The germline CDR1 and CDR2 sequences are SQVTM and ANQGSEA. The CDR3 has 12 residues. V was cut by 4 bases and J by 6 bases, with 10 bases left in between. The CDR3 nucleotides read TGCAGCGTTGTGATTTCAGGTCAGCCCCAGCATTTT. Residues: CSVVISGQPQHF.

This rearrangement joins TRBV19 to TRBJ1-2; D is possibly TRBD1 (5 bases). The V end lost 2 bases, the J end lost 4 bases, and 14 bases lay between the germline ends. The CDR3 has 15 residues. Germline CDR1 and CDR2: LNHDA and SQIVND (reference sequence). Here the CDR3 reads CASSIFQTGVYGYTF. The CDR3 nucleotides read TGTGCCAGTAGTATATTTCAGACGGGGGTCTATGGCTACACCTTC.

J is TRBJ1-2 and V is TRBV6-6, with 11 bases identical to TRBD1. Per germline, CDR1 MNHNY and CDR2 SVGAGI (reference sequence). The CDR3 runs to 14 residues. J was trimmed by 8 bases and V by 5 bases; bases with no gene match: 7. CDR3: CASSVTGTGGGYTF. Here the CDR3 DNA reads TGTGCCAGCAGTGTAACCGGGACAGGGGGAGGCTACACCTTC.

On this clone: Other DNA sequences from this sample encode an identical CDR3 as well. The rearrangement joins TRBV27 to TRBJ1-1; 8 bases match TRBD1. The CDR3 totals 14 residues. The ends lost 4 bases at V and 1 base at J; junction bases unmatched: 2. The germline CDR1 and CDR2 sequences are MNHEY and SMNVEV (reference sequence). The CDR3 DNA reads TGTGCCAGCAGTTCAGGGGGCGCGAACACTGAAGCTTTCTTT. The encoded protein is CASSSGGANTEAFF.

The chain has TRBV9 and TRBJ1-1; D unclear. This CDR3 has 13 amino acids. The ends were cut back, 8 bases at V and 0 bases at J, with 11 bases in the middle. Germline V gives CDR1 SGDLS, CDR2 YYNGEE. CDR3: CARDQCMNTEAFF. In DNA, the CDR3 is TGTGCCAGAGACCAATGCATGAACACTGAAGCTTTCTTT.

The chain carries TRBV25-1 and TRBJ2-5; D is unclear. The CDR3 consists of 18 residues. Germline CDR1 and CDR2: MGHDK and SYGVNS. The ends were cut back, 2 bases at V and 2 bases at J, with 21 bases in the middle. Here the CDR3 DNA reads TGTGCCAGCAGTGAAGGGTCCCGGCGGTTCCCGCCACAAGAGACCCAGTACTTC. Protein: CASSEGSRRFPPQETQYF.

The V and J genes are TRBV2 and TRBJ1-4; D unresolved. The V gene lost 2 bases and the J gene lost 4 bases, with 14 bases spanning the gap. This CDR3 has 16 residues. Germline CDR1 is SNHLY and CDR2 is FYNNEI. The DNA of the CDR3 is TGTGCCAGCAGTGAAAATGAAGGGCGGAGTAATGAAAAACTGTTTTTT. Amino acid sequence: CASSENEGRSNEKLFF.

In DNA form, the CDR3 reads TGTGCCAGCAGCTTGCCCCCGGGATCTTCCTACGAGCAGTACTTC. The encoded protein is CASSLPPGSSYEQYF. V usage is TRBV5-4 and J usage is TRBJ2-7, with D tentatively TRBD2 (5 bases). V lost 1 base and J lost 1, with 12 bases in between. The CDR3 is 15 residues long. Germline V gives CDR1 SGHNT, CDR2 YYREEE (reference sequence).

This clone was counted only a few times. The V gene is TRBV7-3, the J gene TRBJ1-5; D is unresolved. Germline V gene sequence: CDR1 SGHTA, CDR2 FQGTGA. CDR3 size: 14 residues. The germline V and J ends were trimmed by 1 base and 5 bases, with 9 bases remaining between them. CDR3 DNA sequence: TGTGCCAGCAGCTTAAAACGGAGGGATCAGCCCCAGCATTTT. Translation gives CASSLKRRDQPQHF.

This clone has only a few counts. The chain joins TRBV27 to TRBJ1-5, with 8 bases that match TRBD1. The CDR3 is 17 residues long. V was clipped by 5 bases and J by 3 bases; unmatched bases: 12. In germline, CDR1 is MNHEY, CDR2 SMNVEV (reference sequence). CDR3 amino acids: CASSPGTGRILNQPQHF. The CDR3 coding sequence is TGTGCCAGCAGTCCAGGGACAGGCCGAATACTCAATCAGCCCCAGCATTTT.

This clone showed up just a few times. This sequence joins TRBV27 and TRBJ1-2; 9 bases line up with TRBD1. Losses at the gene ends were 5 bases for V and 8 bases for J; bases not matched to a gene: 9. CDR1 is MNHEY, CDR2 SMNVEV, per germline (reference sequence). CDR3 length: 14 amino acids. In DNA form, the CDR3 reads TGTGCCAGCAGTCCCAGGACAGGGGCGCAGGGCTACACCTTC. Translating it yields CASSPRTGAQGYTF.

The chain links TRBV14 to TRBJ1-2; 9 nucleotides align to TRBD1. The ends lost 4 bases at V and 5 bases at J; junction bases unmatched: 5. CDR1 SGHDN and CDR2 FVKESK come from the germline V gene. The CDR3 runs 14 residues. The chain's CDR3 is CASSPDRGRYGYTF. The DNA for the CDR3 is TGTGCCAGCAGCCCGGACAGGGGTCGTTATGGCTACACCTTC. The full variable domain, completed using reference TRBV14 and TRBJ1-2, is EAGVTQFPSHSVIEKGQTVTLRCDPISGHDNLYWYRRVMGKEIKFLLHFVKESKQDESGMPNNRFLAERTGGTYSTLKVQPAELEDSGVYFCASSPDRGRYGYTFGSGTRLTVV.

V and J are TRBV19 and TRBJ1-5; D may be TRBD1 (6 bases). V gave up 5 bases and J gave up 4 bases, with 15 bases separating them. The CDR3 is made up of 15 amino acids. Germline CDR1 reads LNHDA; CDR2 reads SQIVND (reference sequence). CDR3 amino acids: CASSYRGQPNQPQHF. For the CDR3, the DNA is TGTGCCAGTAGTTATAGGGGACAACCTAATCAGCCCCAGCATTTT.

This chain joins TRBV29-1 and TRBJ2-7; 9 bases map to TRBD1. The CDR3 extends over 12 amino acids. Germline values: CDR1 SQVTM, CDR2 ANQGSEA. The V and J ends lost 7 bases and 3 bases, in that order; junction bases with no gene match: 4. In DNA form, the CDR3 reads TGCAGCGGCCGGGACAGGGACTACGAGCAGTACTTC. Its translation is CSGRDRDYEQYF.

V usage is TRBV15 and J usage is TRBJ2-7, with D possibly being TRBD1 (7 bases). The CDR3 is 14 residues long. Germline CDR1 LNHNV, CDR2 YYDKDF (reference sequence). Trimming pared 4 bases from V and 2 bases from J, leaving 12 bases between. Here the CDR3 DNA reads TGTGCCACCAGCAAAGCAGGGGGGCCCTACGAGCAGTACTTC. Amino acid sequence: CATSKAGGPYEQYF.

The rearrangement joins TRBV29-1 to TRBJ1-1; D gene ambiguous. Germline V gene lookup returns CDR1 SQVTM and CDR2 ANQGSEA. CDR3 length equals 13 residues. The ends were cut back, 3 bases at V and 5 bases at J, with 13 bases in the middle. CDR3 loop: CSVDRDLRTEAFF. CDR3 nucleotides: TGCAGCGTTGATAGAGATCTCCGGACTGAAGCTTTCTTT.

This sequence joins TRBV5-8 and TRBJ2-1, with D uncertain. Germline CDR1 is SGHTS and CDR2 is YDEGEE. This CDR3 comprises 15 residues. V gave up 1 base and J gave up 0 bases, with 8 bases separating them. The CDR3 DNA is TGTGCCAGCAGCTTGATAGGGAACTCCTACAATGAGCAGTTCTTC. Translation: CASSLIGNSYNEQFF.

The chain is built from TRBV11-2 and TRBJ1-1; TRBD1 matches 8 bases. Germline CDR1 is SGHAT and CDR2 is FQNNGV. The V segment lost 5 bases and the J segment 2 bases; nucleotides outside the gene matches: 7. The CDR3 length is 15 residues. The DNA for the CDR3 is TGTGCCAGCAGCCAAGGAACAGGGGGAAACACTGAAGCTTTCTTT. Translated, it gives CASSQGTGGNTEAFF. Looking up the rest from reference TRBV11-2 and TRBJ1-1 gives the full variable domain: EAGVAQSPRYKIIEKRQSVAFWCNPISGHATLYWYQQILGQGPKLLIQFQNNGVVDDSQLPKDRFSAERLKGVDSTLKIQPAKLEDSAVYLCASSQGTGGNTEAFFGQGTRLTVV.

Turning to this clone: Mismatch with germline at one junction end may stem from a read error. The gene calls are TRBV6-5 and TRBJ2-7; D perhaps matches TRBD2 (6 bases). The CDR3 extends over 11 amino acids. Per germline, CDR1 MNHEY and CDR2 SVGAGI. CDR3 region: CASSYPVGGHF. The CDR3 DNA follows: TGTGCCAGCAGTTACCCGGTCGGGGGTCACTTC.

V gene TRBV7-9 combines with J gene TRBJ1-2; D is ambiguous. The V end was cut by 3 bases, the J end by 8 bases, with 22 bases between. CDR1 SEHNR and CDR2 FQNEAQ come from the germline V gene (reference sequence). This CDR3 is 16 amino acids long. The CDR3 spells CASSFDLSEGVGGYTF. The CDR3 DNA follows: TGTGCCAGCAGCTTCGACCTTTCGGAGGGAGTCGGGGGCTACACCTTC.

V gene TRBV27 combines with J gene TRBJ2-5; a weak D match, TRBD2 (7 bases). Germline CDR1 reads MNHEY; CDR2 reads SMNVEV (reference sequence). Trimming stripped 5 bases from V and 5 bases from J, with 15 bases between. This CDR3 comprises 14 residues. CDR3 amino acids: CASSPYGGHETQYF. The CDR3 region has the DNA TGTGCCAGCAGTCCCTACGGGGGGCACGAGACCCAGTACTTC.

This clone was counted a few times. The chain carries TRBV25-1 and TRBJ1-1; perhaps TRBD1 as D (5 bases). CDR1 is MGHDK and CDR2 is SYGVNS in the germline V gene. Trimming took 2 bases from V and 10 from J, leaving 20 bases between them. The CDR3 runs to 15 residues. CDR3 protein: CASSENADIPRGAFF. CDR3 in DNA: TGTGCCAGCAGTGAAAATGCGGACATCCCCAGAGGAGCTTTCTTT.

The chain recombines TRBV9 with TRBJ2-5; D is unclear. CDR3 length equals 14 residues. The V gene's germline CDR1 is SGDLS and CDR2 YYNGEE. Trimming took off 0 bases at V and 1 base at J, with 7 bases between the two ends. In DNA form, the CDR3 reads TGTGCCAGCAGCGTAGGGGTAGTCCAAGAGACCCAGTACTTC. Translated: CASSVGVVQETQYF. Looking up the rest from reference TRBV9 and TRBJ2-5 gives the full variable domain: DSGVTQTPKHLITATGQRVTLRCSPRSGDLSVYWYQQSLDQGLQFLIQYYNGEERAKGNILERFSAQQFPDLHSELNLSSLELGDSALYFCASSVGVVQETQYFGPGTRLLVL.

The chain combines TRBV9 with TRBJ2-3; a weak D match, TRBD2 (7 bases). V lost 4 bases, J lost 2 bases, and 17 bases lay in between. The CDR3 has 16 amino acids. Germline V gene data show CDR1 as SGDLS and CDR2 as YYNGEE. CDR3 sequence: CASSRMGGGDTDTQYF. The CDR3 DNA reads as TGTGCCAGCAGCCGAATGGGCGGGGGCGACACAGATACGCAGTATTTT.

This chain uses TRBV30 with TRBJ1-3, with a tentative D call TRBD1 (5 bases). V lost 3 bases, J lost 2 bases, and 8 bases lay in between. CDR3 length equals 13 residues. Germline values: CDR1 GTSNPN, CDR2 SVGIG (reference sequence). The CDR3 here is CAWSRDPGNTIYF. The CDR3 DNA reads as TGTGCCTGGAGCAGGGACCCTGGAAACACCATATATTTT.

This clone was picked up a small number of times. The rearrangement links TRBV5-6 to TRBJ2-7; D is undetermined. The germline V gene encodes CDR1 SGHDT and CDR2 YYEEEE. The ends were cut back, 0 bases at V and 6 bases at J, with 13 bases in the middle. This CDR3 comprises 14 residues. CDR3 DNA sequence: TGTGCCAGCAGCTTGGGGGGTCCAAGTCCCGAGCAGTACTTC. It codes for CASSLGGPSPEQYF.

The chain uses TRBV6-5 and TRBJ2-1; no reliable D call. The length of the CDR3 is 16 residues. The germline CDR1 and CDR2 sequences are MNHEY and SVGAGI. Trimming pared 2 bases from V and 7 bases from J, leaving 18 bases between. DNA for the CDR3: TGTGCCAGCAGTTACGTTCCCGGGTCTATCTATAATGAGCAGTTCTTC. As protein: CASSYVPGSIYNEQFF.

The chain couples TRBV5-5 to TRBJ2-7; tentative D call: TRBD1 (7 bases). This CDR3 comprises 14 residues. Deletions cut 2 bases from V and 4 bases from J, with 13 bases between. Germline V lookup: CDR1 SGHKS, CDR2 YYEKEE (reference sequence). The CDR3 region is CASSFSTGTYEQYF. The CDR3 DNA sequence: TGTGCCAGCAGCTTTTCGACAGGGACTTACGAGCAGTACTTC. Looking up the rest from reference TRBV5-5 and TRBJ2-7 gives the full variable domain: DAGVTQSPTHLIKTRGQQVTLRCSPISGHKSVSWYQQVLGQGPQFIFQYYEKEERGRGNFPDRFSARQFPNYSSELNVNALLLGDSALYLCASSFSTGTYEQYFGPGTRLTVT.

In this sample, this clone turned up a few times. The chain links TRBV9 to TRBJ1-3; D unresolved. The CDR3 sequence is 15 residues long. Germline V gives CDR1 SGDLS, CDR2 YYNGEE. Trimming left V 0 bases short and J 1 base short, with 8 bases between. As DNA, the CDR3 is TGTGCCAGCAGCGTAGAATGGGCGTCTGGAAACACCATATATTTT. It is translated as CASSVEWASGNTIYF.